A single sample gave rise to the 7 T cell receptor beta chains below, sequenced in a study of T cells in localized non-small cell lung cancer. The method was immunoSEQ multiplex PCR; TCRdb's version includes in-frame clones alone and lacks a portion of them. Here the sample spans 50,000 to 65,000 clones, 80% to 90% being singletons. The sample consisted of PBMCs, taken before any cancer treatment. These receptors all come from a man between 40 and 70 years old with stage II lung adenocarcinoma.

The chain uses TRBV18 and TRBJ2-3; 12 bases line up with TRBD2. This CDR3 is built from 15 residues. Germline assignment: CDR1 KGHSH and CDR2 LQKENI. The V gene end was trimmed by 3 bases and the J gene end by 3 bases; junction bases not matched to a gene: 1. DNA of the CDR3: TGTGCCAGCTCACCCACTAGCGGGAGGACAGATACGCAGTATTTT. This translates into CASSPTSGRTDTQYF.

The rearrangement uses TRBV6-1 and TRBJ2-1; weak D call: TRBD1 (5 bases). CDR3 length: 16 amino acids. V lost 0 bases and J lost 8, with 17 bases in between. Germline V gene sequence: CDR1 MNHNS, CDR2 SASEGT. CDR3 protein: CASSEAGQGPKDEQFF. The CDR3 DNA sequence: TGTGCCAGCAGTGAAGCTGGGCAGGGTCCAAAGGATGAGCAGTTCTTC.

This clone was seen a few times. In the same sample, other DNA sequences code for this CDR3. CDR3: CASSLAVNTEAFF. CDR3 coding DNA: TGCGCCAGCAGCTTGGCGGTGAACACTGAAGCTTTCTTT. The gene calls are TRBV5-1 and TRBJ1-1, with no clear D. Germline V gene data show CDR1 as SGHRS and CDR2 as YFSETQ. The V and J ends lost 0 bases and 0 bases respectively, with 3 bases between them. The CDR3 loop spans 13 amino acids.

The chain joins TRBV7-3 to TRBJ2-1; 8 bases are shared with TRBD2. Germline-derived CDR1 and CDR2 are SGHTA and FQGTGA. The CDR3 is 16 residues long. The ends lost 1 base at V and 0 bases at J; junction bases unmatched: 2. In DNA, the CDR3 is TGTGCCAGCAGCTTAAAAAGCGGGAGCTCCTACAATGAGCAGTTCTTC. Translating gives CASSLKSGSSYNEQFF.

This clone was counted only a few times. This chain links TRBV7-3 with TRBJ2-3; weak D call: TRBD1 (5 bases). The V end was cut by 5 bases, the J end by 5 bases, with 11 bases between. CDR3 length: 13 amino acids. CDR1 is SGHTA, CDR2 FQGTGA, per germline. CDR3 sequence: CASSLKRGDTQYF. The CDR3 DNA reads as TGTGCCAGCAGCCTAAAAAGGGGAGATACGCAGTATTTT.

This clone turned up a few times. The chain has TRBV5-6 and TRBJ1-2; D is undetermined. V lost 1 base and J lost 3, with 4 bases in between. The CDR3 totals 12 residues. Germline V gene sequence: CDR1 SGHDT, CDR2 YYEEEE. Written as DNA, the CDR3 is TGTGCCAGCAGCTTGACAGACTATGGCTACACCTTC. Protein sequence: CASSLTDYGYTF.

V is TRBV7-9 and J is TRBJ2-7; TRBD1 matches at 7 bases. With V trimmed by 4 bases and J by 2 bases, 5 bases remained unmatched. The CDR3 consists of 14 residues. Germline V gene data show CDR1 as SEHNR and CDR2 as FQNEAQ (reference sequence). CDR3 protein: CASSSWDRTYEQYF. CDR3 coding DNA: TGTGCCAGCAGCTCGTGGGACAGAACCTACGAGCAGTACTTC.